A single TCR beta chain is shown here with its context. These data belong to a study of blood T cell repertoires in COVID-19. Original handling: Nucleated cell number was recorded as an estimate derived from reference gene primer amplification. Measured with immunoSEQ multiplex PCR; TCRdb has only the in-frame clones, and not every one. V and J calls plus clone size are reproduced from that table; the DNA served to infer D and trimming. The sample gives some 320,000 clones, roughly nine tenths of which show up once; 2% to 3% is in the top ten. Participant ages covered roughly 18 to 89 years across 20 to 25 US areas. Assignment of participants to cohorts was predicated upon participant-reported clinical history. Cohort 3 donors counted as recovered after two negative PCRs, clearance, or resolved symptoms. V lost 8 bases, J lost 3 bases, and 3 bases stayed unmatched. CDR3 size: 13 residues. Per germline, CDR1 KGHSH and CDR2 LQKENI.

The origin of this receptor is a man between 60 and 75 years old who had recovered from COVID-19. The chain is built from TRBV18 and TRBJ2-1; 8 positions agree with TRBD2. Source material: PBMCs or T cells enriched from blood (not recorded which). CDR3 bases: TGTGCCAGCCAACTAGCGGTCTACAATGAGCAGTTCTTC. This sequence encodes CASQLAVYNEQFF.